This TCR beta chain was captured in a study of tumor-infiltrating T cells and Merkel cell polyomavirus (dated by TCRdb to about 2017). In terms of the full investigation: CD8+ T cells specific for the Merkel cell polyomavirus KLL epitope were examined in Merkel cell carcinoma patients. Varying disease stages were represented at patient presentation, and patients were followed for a median of 2.7 years (range roughly 1.1 to 6.0 years). Varied, non-standardized therapies, including chemotherapy, radiation and immunotherapies, were received by the patients. In about 15 samples, TRB sequencing was done on KLL-tetramer-sorted cells from blood or tumor-infiltrating lymphocytes, along with approximately 13 matched whole-tumor samples. Most whole-tumor samples were obtained as 25-micron curls cut from formalin-fixed, paraffin-embedded tissue blocks. Across the study, one tumor sample was a frozen nodal tumor digest and one was a flash-frozen core biopsy of a metastasis.

Note on this clone: Its antigen specificity is not known. No per-base quality is available; no much larger clone lies one base away.

All patients' tumors stained robustly positive for Merkel cell polyomavirus Large T antigen by immunohistochemistry. The study included about 11 Merkel cell carcinoma patients whose blood and/or cultured TIL contained robust KLL-tetramer+ populations exceeding 0.04% of CD8+ T cells. All patients were Caucasian, with a median age of approximately 65 years and a range of roughly 50 to 85 years. Lymph node tumors were analyzed for patients with unknown primaries who presented with nodal disease, or when there was not enough primary tissue. The paper as a whole reports these results and caveats: Significantly improved MCC-specific survival was associated with a higher fraction of KLL-specific T cells within tumors (roughly 1.9-18% versus about 0-0.15%). A greater number of unique KLL-specific clonotypes in tumors (about 5-108 vs 0-3) was associated with a significant advantage in MCC-specific survival (P = 0.0051). Because the study covered only a single viral epitope, T cells targeting other Merkel cell polyomavirus epitopes were not captured. The small sample size of the study (n ≈ 13 patients) is a limitation. KLL-specific TRB repertoires were diverse and mostly private, with just one public clonotype, shared by two patients, among 350 to 500 unique sequences.

Library prep was done by the immunoSEQ multiplex PCR assay. Adaptive Biotechnologies (Seattle, WA) carried out the genomic DNA extraction, TRB sequencing and normalization. For the original study's pipeline: Clonality was calculated as one minus the Shannon entropy of productive TRB sequences, normalized by log2 of unique productive sequences. KLL-specific clonotypes in tumors were found by matching TCRbeta CDR3 amino acid sequences to the sequences from the tetramer-sorted sample of each patient. TCRdb obtained this table from immuneACCESS and retained in-frame rearrangements with V and J assigned. These tables miss some clones; where compared with another copy, unresolved V genes account for less than half of the shortfall, and the remainder is unexplained. For V, J and clone size, that table is used; D and trimming come from the DNA. The table for this sample lists 24,000 or so clones; approximately 90% of them were counted only once. The ten largest clones capture around 2.8% of the sample.

The germline V gene (reference sequence) sets CDR1 to MNHEY and CDR2 to SMNVEV. V has 2 bases trimmed and J has 2 bases trimmed; junction bases matching no gene number 6. Reading from cysteine to phenylalanine, the CDR3 counts 18 amino acids. Only the CDR3 region is kept as DNA, spanning 54 bases read in frame from base 1. The sequenced sample consisted of lymph node tissue. This receptor was obtained from a man aged 50-59 years with Merkel cell carcinoma. The sequence links TRBV27 to TRBJ2-3, with TRBD2 identical over 14 junction bases. The CDR3 corresponds to CASSLETSGRDSTDTQYF. The nucleotides read TGTGCCAGCAGTTTAGAGACTAGCGGGAGGGATTCCACAGATACGCAGTATTTT.